This T cell receptor (beta chain) was identified in a study of regulatory T cells in long-lasting Graves disease. Whole-study findings and limits: Patients whose Graves' disease persisted exhibited lower TCR diversity than those newly diagnosed.

Arm-PCR with iRepertoire HTBI primers amplified the CDR3 regions for these TCR beta libraries. TCRdb reprocessed the multiplex PCR reads via MiXCR and lists one record per CDR3 protein. The data contain 300,000 to 500,000 distinct CDR3 sequences, under 25% of them singletons. Described time point: persistent/refractory GD, antithyroid drugs over 5 years with positive TRAb. PBMCs were the source of the RNA used for TCR sequencing. The CDR3 has 14 residues. With 5 bases clipped from V and 2 bases from J, the junction kept 5 bases outside the gene matches. Germline CDR1 and CDR2: SGHTA and FQGNSA. This clonotype has just a few counts. The antigen is unknown.

This clonotype was obtained from a female donor with Graves disease. The chain joins TRBV7-2 to TRBJ2-5, with 7 bases lining up with TRBD2. Sequences were derived from peripheral blood mononuclear cells (PBMCs), sampled when the disease was refractory, from a patient treated with antithyroid drugs. The CDR3 sequence is CASSKSGAQETQYF. DNA of the CDR3: TGTGCCAGCAGCAAAAGCGGGGCTCAAGAGACCCAGTACTTC.